This record covers a single TCR beta chain. Cohort allocation depended upon clinical history that participants reported. Each recovered donor of Cohort 3 presented with two negative PCRs, clearance, or symptom resolution. Using immunoSEQ multiplex PCR, the repertoire was profiled, and TCRdb retains in-frame clones only, with some absent. The sample consists of hundreds of thousands of clones, under 90% of them appearing once. CDR3 size: 13 residues. Per germline, CDR1 SQVTM and CDR2 ANQGSEA. V lost 7 bases, J lost 2 bases, and 7 bases stayed unmatched. This sample is part of a study of blood T cell repertoires in COVID-19.

Sequencing used PBMCs or T cells enriched from blood (not recorded which). This receptor was obtained from a woman aged 25 to 39 who had recovered from COVID-19. The chain uses TRBV29-1 and TRBJ1-1; TRBD1 matches at 7 bases. CDR3 in amino acids: CSAPDRVNTEAFF. The CDR3 coding sequence is TGCAGCGCCCCAGACAGGGTTAACACTGAAGCTTTCTTT.